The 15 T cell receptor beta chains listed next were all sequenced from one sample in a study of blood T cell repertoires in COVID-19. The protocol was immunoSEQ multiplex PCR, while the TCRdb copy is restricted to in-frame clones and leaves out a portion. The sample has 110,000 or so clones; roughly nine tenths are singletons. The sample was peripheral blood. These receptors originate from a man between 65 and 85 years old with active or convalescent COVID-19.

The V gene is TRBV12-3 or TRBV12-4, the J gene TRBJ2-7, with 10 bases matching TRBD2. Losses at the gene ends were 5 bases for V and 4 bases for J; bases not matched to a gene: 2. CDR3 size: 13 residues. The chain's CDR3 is CASSRTSGYEQYF. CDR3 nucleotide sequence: TGTGCCAGCAGTCGGACTAGCGGTTACGAGCAGTACTTC.

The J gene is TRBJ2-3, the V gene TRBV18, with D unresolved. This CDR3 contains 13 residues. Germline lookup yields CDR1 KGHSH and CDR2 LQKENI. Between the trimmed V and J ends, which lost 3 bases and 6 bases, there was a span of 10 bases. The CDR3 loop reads CASSPSSMDTQYF. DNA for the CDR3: TGTGCCAGCTCACCTAGCAGCATGGATACGCAGTATTTT. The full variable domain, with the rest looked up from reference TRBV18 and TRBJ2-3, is NAGVMQNPRHLVRRRGQEARLRCSPMKGHSHVYWYRQLPEEGLKFMVYLQKENIIDESGMPKERFSAEFPKEGPSILRIQQVVRGDSAAYFCASSPSSMDTQYFGPGTRLTVL.

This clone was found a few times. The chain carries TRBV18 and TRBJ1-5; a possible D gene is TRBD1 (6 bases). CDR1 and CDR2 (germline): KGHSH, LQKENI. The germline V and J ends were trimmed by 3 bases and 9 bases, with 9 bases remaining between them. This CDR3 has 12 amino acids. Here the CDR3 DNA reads TGTGCCAGCTCACCGGAGACAGGGCCCCAGCATTTT. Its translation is CASSPETGPQHF.

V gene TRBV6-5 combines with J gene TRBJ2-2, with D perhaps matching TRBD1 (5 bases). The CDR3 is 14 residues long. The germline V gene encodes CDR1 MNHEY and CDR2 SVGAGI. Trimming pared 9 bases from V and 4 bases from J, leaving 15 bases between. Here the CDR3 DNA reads TGTGCCAGTATGGACAAATCGATCACCGGGGAGCTGTTTTTT. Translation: CASMDKSITGELFF.

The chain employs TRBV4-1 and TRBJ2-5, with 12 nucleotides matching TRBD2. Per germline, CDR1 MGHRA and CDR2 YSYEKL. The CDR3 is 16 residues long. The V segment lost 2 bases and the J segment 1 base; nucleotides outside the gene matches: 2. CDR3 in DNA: TGCGCCAGCAGCCAACTAGCGGGAGGGATCCAAGAGACCCAGTACTTC. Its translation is CASSQLAGGIQETQYF.

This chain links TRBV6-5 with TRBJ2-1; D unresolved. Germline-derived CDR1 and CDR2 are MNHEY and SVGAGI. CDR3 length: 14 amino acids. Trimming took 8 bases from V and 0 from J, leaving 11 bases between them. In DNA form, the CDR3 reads TGTGCCAGCGGGCGCGTCAGCTCCTACAATGAGCAGTTCTTC. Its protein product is CASGRVSSYNEQFF.

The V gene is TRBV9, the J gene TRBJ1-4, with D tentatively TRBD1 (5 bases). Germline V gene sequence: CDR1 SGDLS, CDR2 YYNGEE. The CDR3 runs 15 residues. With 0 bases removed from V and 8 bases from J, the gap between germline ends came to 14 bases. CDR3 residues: CASSVDPGGGEKLFF. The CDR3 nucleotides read TGTGCCAGCAGCGTAGACCCCGGGGGAGGCGAAAAACTGTTTTTT. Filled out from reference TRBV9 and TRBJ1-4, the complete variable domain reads DSGVTQTPKHLITATGQRVTLRCSPRSGDLSVYWYQQSLDQGLQFLIQYYNGEERAKGNILERFSAQQFPDLHSELNLSSLELGDSALYFCASSVDPGGGEKLFFGSGTQLSVL.

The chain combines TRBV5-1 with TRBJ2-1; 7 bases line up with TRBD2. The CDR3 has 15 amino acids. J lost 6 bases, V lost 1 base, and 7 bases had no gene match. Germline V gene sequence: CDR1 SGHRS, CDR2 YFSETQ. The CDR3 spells CASSLRSGGFNEQFF. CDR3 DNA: TGCGCCAGCAGCTTGAGGTCCGGGGGGTTCAATGAGCAGTTCTTC.

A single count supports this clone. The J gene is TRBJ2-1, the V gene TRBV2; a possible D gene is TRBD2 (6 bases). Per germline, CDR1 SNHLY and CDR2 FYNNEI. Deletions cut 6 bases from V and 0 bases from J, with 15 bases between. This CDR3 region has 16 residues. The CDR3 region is CASSVRLGSSYNEQFF. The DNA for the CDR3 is TGTGCCAGCAGCGTTCGACTAGGGAGCTCCTACAATGAGCAGTTCTTC.

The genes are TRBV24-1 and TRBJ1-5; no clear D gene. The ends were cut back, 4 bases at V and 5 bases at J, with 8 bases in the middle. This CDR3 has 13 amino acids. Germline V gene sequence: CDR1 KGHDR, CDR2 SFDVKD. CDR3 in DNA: TGTGCCACCAGTGAGAGGGTACATCAGCCCCAGCATTTT. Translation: CATSERVHQPQHF.

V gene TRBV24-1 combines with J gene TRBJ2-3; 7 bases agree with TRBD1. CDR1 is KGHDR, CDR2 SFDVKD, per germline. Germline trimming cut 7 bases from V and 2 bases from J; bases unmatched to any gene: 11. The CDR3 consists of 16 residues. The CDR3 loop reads CATSLTGEGITDTQYF. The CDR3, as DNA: TGTGCCACCAGCCTTACAGGGGAAGGGATCACAGATACGCAGTATTTT.

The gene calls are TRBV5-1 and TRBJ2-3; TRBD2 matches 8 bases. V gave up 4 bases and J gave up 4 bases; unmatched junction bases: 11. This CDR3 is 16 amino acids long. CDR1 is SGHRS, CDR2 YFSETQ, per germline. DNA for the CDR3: TGCGCCAGCAGCCCCGGGGGGGCAGGGTTGCCAGATACGCAGTATTTT. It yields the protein CASSPGGAGLPDTQYF.

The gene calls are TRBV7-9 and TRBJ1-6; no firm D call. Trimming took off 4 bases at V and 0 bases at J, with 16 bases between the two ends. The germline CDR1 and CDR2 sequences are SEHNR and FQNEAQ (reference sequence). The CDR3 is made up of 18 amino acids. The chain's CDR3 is CASSSPSVEPSYNSPLHF. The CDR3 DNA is TGTGCCAGCAGCTCCCCTTCGGTGGAGCCCTCCTATAATTCACCCCTCCACTTT.

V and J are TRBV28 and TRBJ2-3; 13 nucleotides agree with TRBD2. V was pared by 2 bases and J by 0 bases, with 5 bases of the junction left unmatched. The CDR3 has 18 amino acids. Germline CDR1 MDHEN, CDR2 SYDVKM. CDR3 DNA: TGTGCCAGCAGTTTACGGACGGGACTAGCGGGGAGCACAGATACGCAGTATTTT. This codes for CASSLRTGLAGSTDTQYF.

The CDR3 spells CASSLAGTGTGVHEQYF. CDR3 nucleotide sequence: TGTGCCAGCAGCTTAGCGGGGACCGGGACAGGCGTCCACGAGCAGTACTTC. The gene calls are TRBV7-8 and TRBJ2-7, with 8 positions matching TRBD1. The CDR3 has 17 amino acids. Unmatched junction bases numbered 12, after V lost 0 bases and J lost 5 bases. From germline, CDR1 is SGHVS and CDR2 FQNEAQ.